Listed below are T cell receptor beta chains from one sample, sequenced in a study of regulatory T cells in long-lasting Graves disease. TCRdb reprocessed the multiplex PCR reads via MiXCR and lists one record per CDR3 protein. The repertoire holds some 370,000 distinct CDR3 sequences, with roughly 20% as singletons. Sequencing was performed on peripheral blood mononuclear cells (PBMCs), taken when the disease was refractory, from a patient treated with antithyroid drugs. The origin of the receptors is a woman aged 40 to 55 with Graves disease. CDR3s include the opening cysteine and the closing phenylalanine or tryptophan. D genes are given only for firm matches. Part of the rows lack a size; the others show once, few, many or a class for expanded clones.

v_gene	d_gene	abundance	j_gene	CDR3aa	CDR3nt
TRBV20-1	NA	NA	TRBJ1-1	CSAAGGGPRAFF	TGCAGTGCAGCCGGGGGAGGCCCTAGGGCTTTCTTT
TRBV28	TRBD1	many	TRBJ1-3	CASRDRGGNTIYF	TGTGCCAGTAGAGACAGGGGTGGAAACACCATATATTTT
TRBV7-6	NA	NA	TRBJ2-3	CASSSPGLRGTDTQYF	TGTGCCAGCAGCTCACCGGGCCTTCGGGGCACAGATACGCAGTATTTT
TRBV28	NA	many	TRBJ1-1	CASSLSQAGTEAFF	TGTGCCAGCAGTTTATCACAGGCAGGGACTGAAGCTTTCTTT
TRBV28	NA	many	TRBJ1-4	CASSLSRSQEKLFF	TGTGCCAGCAGTTTATCACGGAGCCAGGAAAAACTGTTTTTT
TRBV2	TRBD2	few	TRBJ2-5	CASSGLAGLVEETQYF	TGTGCCAGCTCAGGACTAGCGGGATTGGTCGAAGAGACCCAGTACTTC
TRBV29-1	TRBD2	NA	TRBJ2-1	CSVEGPPASGRGNEQFF	TGCAGCGTTGAAGGCCCCCCGGCTAGCGGGAGAGGAAATGAGCAGTTCTTC
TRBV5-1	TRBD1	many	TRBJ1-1	CASRDRTEAFF	TGTGCCAGCCGGGACAGAACTGAAGCTTTCTTT
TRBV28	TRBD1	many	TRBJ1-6	CASSGPGQGRSPLHF	TGTGCCAGCAGCGGACCGGGACAGGGGAGGTCACCCCTCCACTTT
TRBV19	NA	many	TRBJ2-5	CASTSGTLQETQYF	NA
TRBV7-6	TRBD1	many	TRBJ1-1	CASSFAGGAEAFF	TGTGCCAGCAGCTTCGCAGGGGGGGCTGAAGCTTTCTTT
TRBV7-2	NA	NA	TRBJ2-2	CASRPGTNTNGELFF	TGTGCCAGCAGGCCCGGGACCAACACGAACGGGGAGCTGTTTTTT
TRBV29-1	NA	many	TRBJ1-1	CSVDTGVSTEAFF	TGCAGCGTTGACACGGGGGTCTCCACTGAAGCTTTCTTT
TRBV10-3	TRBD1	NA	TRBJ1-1	CAISESTGRTEAFF	TGTGCCATCAGTGAGTCGACAGGGAGGACTGAAGCTTTCTTT
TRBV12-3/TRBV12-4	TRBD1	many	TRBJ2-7	CASSTGQVAYEQYF	TGTGCCAGCAGTACGGGACAGGTAGCCTACGAGCAGTACTTC
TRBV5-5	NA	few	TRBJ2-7	CASSLEWGLWLGYEQYF	TGTGCCAGCAGCTTGGAATGGGGGCTCTGGTTGGGCTACGAGCAGTACTTC
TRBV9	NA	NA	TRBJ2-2	CASSGGLLDTEELFF	TGTGCCAGCAGCGGGGGGCTCCTCGATACCGAGGAGCTGTTTTTT
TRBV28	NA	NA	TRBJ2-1	CASRVGPGPYNEQFF	TGTGCCAGCAGGGTAGGACCCGGACCGTACAATGAGCAGTTCTTC
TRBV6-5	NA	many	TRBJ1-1	CASSYRPGSMNTEAFF	TGTGCCAGCAGTTACCGTCCAGGGAGCATGAACACTGAAGCTTTCTTT
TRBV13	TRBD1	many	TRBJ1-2	CASSRRPPGQSNGYTF	TGTGCCAGCAGCCGCCGACCCCCGGGACAGTCCAATGGCTACACCTTC
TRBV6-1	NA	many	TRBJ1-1	CASSISRTANTEAFF	TGTGCCAGCAGCATCTCCCGGACAGCGAACACTGAAGCTTTCTTT
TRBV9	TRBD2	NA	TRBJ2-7	CASSVGASGSGEQYF	TGTGCCAGCAGCGTAGGGGCTAGCGGGAGCGGCGAGCAGTACTTC
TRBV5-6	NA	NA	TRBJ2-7	CASSLALLYEQYF	TGTGCCAGCAGCTTGGCGCTCCTCTACGAGCAGTACTTC
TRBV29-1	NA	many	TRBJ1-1	CSVPSGTEAFF	TGCAGCGTACCGTCCGGGACTGAAGCTTTCTTT
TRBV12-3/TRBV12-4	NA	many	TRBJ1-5	CASSLQINQPQHF	TGTGCCAGCAGTTTACAGATTAATCAGCCCCAGCATTTT
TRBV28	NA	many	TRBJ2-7	CASRPPPSSEVSYEQYF	TGTGCCAGCAGACCGCCCCCCAGTAGCGAGGTTAGCTACGAGCAGTACTTC
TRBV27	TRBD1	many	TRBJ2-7	CASMFSGGGYEQYF	TGTGCCAGCATGTTTTCAGGGGGCGGGTACGAGCAGTACTTC
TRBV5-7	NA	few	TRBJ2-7	CASSLLSSSTYEQYF	TGTGCCAGCAGCTTGTTATCTAGTTCGACCTACGAGCAGTACTTC
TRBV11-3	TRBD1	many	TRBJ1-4	CASSPSGQGARGNEKLFF	TGTGCCAGCAGCCCATCGGGACAGGGGGCGCGGGGTAATGAAAAACTGTTTTTT
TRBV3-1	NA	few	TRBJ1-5	CASSQGRLAGIINQPQHF	TGTGCCAGCAGCCAAGGCAGACTAGCGGGAATAATCAATCAGCCCCAGCATTTT
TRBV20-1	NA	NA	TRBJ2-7	CSAREQGNYEQYF	TGCAGTGCTAGAGAACAGGGAAACTACGAGCAGTACTTC
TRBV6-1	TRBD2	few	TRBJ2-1	CASTKGGRNEQFF	TGTGCCAGCACCAAGGGAGGGAGGAATGAGCAGTTCTTC
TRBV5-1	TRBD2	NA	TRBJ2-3	CASSVLAGITDTQYF	TGCGCCAGCAGCGTGCTAGCGGGGATCACAGATACGCAGTATTTT
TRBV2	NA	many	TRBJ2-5	CASCLGGTETQYF	TGTGCCAGCTGTCTAGGGGGAACGGAGACCCAGTACTTC
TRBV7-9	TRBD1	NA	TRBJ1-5	CASSLAVAAGGRNQPQHF	TGTGCCAGCAGCTTAGCGGTCGCGGCAGGGGGCCGGAATCAGCCCCAGCATTTT
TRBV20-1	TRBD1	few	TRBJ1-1	CSAKRQGRGLNTEAFF	TGCAGTGCTAAAAGACAGGGTAGGGGGTTGAACACTGAAGCTTTCTTT
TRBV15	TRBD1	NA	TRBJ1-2	CATSIDRGNYGYTF	TGTGCCACCAGCATAGACAGGGGAAACTATGGCTACACCTTC
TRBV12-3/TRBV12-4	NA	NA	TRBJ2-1	CASSPSSGGPSNEQFF	TGTGCCAGCAGCCCTAGTTCAGGAGGGCCAAGCAATGAGCAGTTCTTC
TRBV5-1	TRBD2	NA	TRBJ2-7	CASSFEAGGSYEQYF	TGCGCCAGCAGCTTCGAGGCGGGAGGGTCCTACGAGCAGTACTTC
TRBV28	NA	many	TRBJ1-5	CASTEVGPQHF	TGTGCCAGCACCGAGGTCGGGCCCCAGCATTTT
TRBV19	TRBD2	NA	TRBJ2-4	CASAGTSVENIQYF	TGTGCCAGTGCCGGGACTAGCGTTGAAAACATTCAGTACTTC
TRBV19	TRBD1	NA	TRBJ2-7	CASRMLDRVAYEQYF	TGTGCCAGTAGGATGTTGGACAGGGTGGCCTACGAGCAGTACTTC
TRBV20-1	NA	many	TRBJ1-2	CSATPGTDYGYTF	TGCAGTGCTACGCCAGGGACCGACTATGGCTACACCTTC
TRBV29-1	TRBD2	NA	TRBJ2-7	CSGGGILAGLDEQYF	TGCAGCGGGGGTGGGATACTAGCGGGACTCGACGAGCAGTACTTC
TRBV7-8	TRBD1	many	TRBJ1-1	CASSRLSGQTNTEAFF	TGTGCCAGCAGCCGGCTTTCGGGACAGACGAACACTGAAGCTTTCTTT
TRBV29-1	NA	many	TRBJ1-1	CSVARTEAFF	TGCAGCGTGGCACGTACTGAAGCTTTCTTT
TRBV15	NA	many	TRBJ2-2	CATSRGQNTGELFF	TGTGCCACCAGCAGGGGACAGAACACCGGGGAGCTGTTTTTT
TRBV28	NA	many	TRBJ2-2	CATSRETGELFF	TGTGCCACTTCCCGGGAGACCGGGGAGCTGTTTTTT
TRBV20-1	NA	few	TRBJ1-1	CSARVNTEAFF	TGCAGTGCTAGAGTTAACACTGAAGCTTTCTTT
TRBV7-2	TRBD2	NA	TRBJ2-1	CASSLLGGPYNEQFF	TGTGCCAGCAGCTTACTGGGAGGGCCCTACAATGAGCAGTTCTTC
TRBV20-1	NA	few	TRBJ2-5	CSALPTPLKIEYQETQYF	TGCAGTGCCCTACCAACGCCGCTCAAGATAGAGTACCAAGAGACCCAGTACTTC
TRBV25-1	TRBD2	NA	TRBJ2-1	CASSDAGGRNEQFF	TGTGCCAGCAGTGATGCGGGGGGGAGGAACGAGCAGTTCTTC
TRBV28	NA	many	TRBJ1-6	CASSTPGQRTSPLHF	TGTGCCAGCAGTACCCCGGGACAACGGACTTCACCCCTCCACTTT